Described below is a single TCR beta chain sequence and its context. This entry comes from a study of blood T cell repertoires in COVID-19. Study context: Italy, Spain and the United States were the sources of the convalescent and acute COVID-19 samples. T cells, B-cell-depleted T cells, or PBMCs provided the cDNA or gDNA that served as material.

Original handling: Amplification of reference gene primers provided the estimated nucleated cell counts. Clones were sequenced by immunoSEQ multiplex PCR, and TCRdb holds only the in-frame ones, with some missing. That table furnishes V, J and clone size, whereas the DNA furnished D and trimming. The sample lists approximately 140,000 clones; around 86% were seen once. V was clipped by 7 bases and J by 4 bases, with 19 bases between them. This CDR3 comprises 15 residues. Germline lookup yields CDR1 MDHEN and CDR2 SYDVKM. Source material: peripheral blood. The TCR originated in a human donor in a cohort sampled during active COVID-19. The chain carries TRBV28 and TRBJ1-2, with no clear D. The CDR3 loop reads CASNRDRGPGYGYTF. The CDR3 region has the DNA TGTGCCAGCAATCGGGATAGAGGGCCGGGCTATGGCTACACCTTC.